Sequencing of this T cell receptor beta chain was carried out in a study of CD8 T cells in ankylosing spondylitis. Findings and limits, study-wide: A subset of motif variants has previously been described in the synovial fluid and blood of reactive arthritis. Matched ankylosing spondylitis synovial fluid reportedly showed significant enrichment of disease-linked clones. For ankylosing spondylitis blood, a TCR beta motif of about eight highly homologous variants appeared characteristic.

This clonotype showed up many times. What it binds is not known. This CDR3 spans 13 amino acids. With 4 bases removed from V and 2 bases from J, the gap between germline ends came to 10 bases. Looked up from germline, CDR1 is DFQATT and CDR2 is SNEGSKA (reference sequence). TCRdb processed the 5' RACE reads anew with MiXCR; each CDR3 protein has one entry. The sample shows some 250,000 distinct CDR3 sequences, around a tenth of them seen only once. V and J are TRBV20-1 and TRBJ2-3; D is possibly TRBD2 (5 bases). The receptor was isolated from a male donor with ankylosing spondylitis or in good health (not recorded which). Sequenced input: blood, either unsorted or a sorted T cell fraction (not recorded which). CDR3 region: CSATRGLTDTQYF. In nucleotides, the CDR3 is TGCAGTGCTACCCGGGGTCTCACAGATACGCAGTATTTT.